Sequencing of this TCR beta chain was carried out in a study of T cell repertoires in cytomegalovirus infection. With respect to this clonotype: The antigen is not known.

TCRdb called the reads again in MiXCR, with one record for every CDR3 protein. Here the sample spans around 800,000 distinct CDR3 sequences, around a third being singletons. The CDR3 contains 15 residues. CDR1 SEHNR and CDR2 FQNEAQ come from the germline V gene (reference sequence). Trimming took 0 bases from V and 5 from J, leaving 11 bases between them. The chain recombines TRBV7-9 with TRBJ2-1; D unresolved. The sequenced sample was cultured CD8+ T cells from PBMCs, obtained from culture after CMV antigen stimulation. The receptor comes from a human donor in good health (CMV status not recorded). Some clones in this sample may be carry-over from other donors' samples. DNA for the CDR3: TGTGCCAGCAGCTTAGCCCGAGTAACTCACAATGAGCAGTTCTTC. It specifies CASSLARVTHNEQFF. The full variable domain, completed using reference TRBV7-9 and TRBJ2-1, is DTGVSQNPRHKITKRGQNVTFRCDPISEHNRLYWYRQTLGQGPEFLTYFQNEAQLEKSRLLSDRFSAERPKGSFSTLEIQRTEQGDSAMYLCASSLARVTHNEQFFGPGTRLTVL.